This TCR beta chain was sequenced for a study of blood T cells in healthy people across ages. About the research overall: Template switching picked up about one barcoded beta molecule for each two T cells. Notes on the study in general: Diversity of TCR beta per million T cells declined in a roughly linear way with age.

Every donor gave approximately 10 milliliters of peripheral blood. As to this clonotype: The target antigen is unknown.

CDR1 and CDR2 (germline): MNHEY, SVGAGI. The CDR3 runs to 14 residues. Trimming removed 6 bases from V and 2 bases from J; junction bases left unmatched: 5. Then a second PCR, running roughly 6 to 12 cycles, was carried out with a sample-barcoded 5' primer and a J-beta primer mix. TCRdb redid the calling of the 5' RACE reads with MiXCR, one entry per CDR3 protein. Among over 1,200,000 distinct CDR3 sequences listed, roughly 60% were seen once. The receptor was derived from a man between 18 and 29 years old in good health. V gene TRBV6-5 combines with J gene TRBJ2-3; 7 bases map to TRBD2. The sequencing input was blood. The DNA of the CDR3 is TGTGCCAGCAGCAAGCGGGAAACCACAGATACGCAGTATTTT. Residues: CASSKRETTDTQYF.